A single TCR beta chain is shown here with its context. Antigen specificity is unknown. Germline CDR1 is SGDLS and CDR2 is YYNGEE. The CDR3 is 15 residues long. V shed 0 bases and J shed 3 bases, with 9 bases lying between them. Primers for the PCR totalled 60 Vbeta and 13 Jbeta. Using immunoSEQ multiplex PCR, the repertoire was profiled, and TCRdb retains in-frame clones only, with some absent. The sample carries about 300,000 clones, 80% to 90% recorded once. This entry comes from a study of cytomegalovirus exposure and HLA in healthy donors. Overall study context: The study placed about 81% of its 350 to 400 genotyped donors in the Caucasian-associated ancestry cluster. Study-wide results and caveats: Later analysis placed DRB1 highest and HLA-C lowest in TCR association rates, which differed by HLA locus. V- and J-gene trimming of TCR beta was linked (in a later analysis) to a missense DCLRE1C variant.

Sequencing was carried out using PBMCs. The receptor was isolated from a man aged 40-50 years in good health and CMV-seropositive. This chain joins TRBV9 and TRBJ2-2, with a tentative D call TRBD2 (6 bases). The CDR3 DNA sequence: TGTGCCAGCAGCGTAGGGGCGGGGTACACCGGGGAGCTGTTTTTT. Translating it yields CASSVGAGYTGELFF.